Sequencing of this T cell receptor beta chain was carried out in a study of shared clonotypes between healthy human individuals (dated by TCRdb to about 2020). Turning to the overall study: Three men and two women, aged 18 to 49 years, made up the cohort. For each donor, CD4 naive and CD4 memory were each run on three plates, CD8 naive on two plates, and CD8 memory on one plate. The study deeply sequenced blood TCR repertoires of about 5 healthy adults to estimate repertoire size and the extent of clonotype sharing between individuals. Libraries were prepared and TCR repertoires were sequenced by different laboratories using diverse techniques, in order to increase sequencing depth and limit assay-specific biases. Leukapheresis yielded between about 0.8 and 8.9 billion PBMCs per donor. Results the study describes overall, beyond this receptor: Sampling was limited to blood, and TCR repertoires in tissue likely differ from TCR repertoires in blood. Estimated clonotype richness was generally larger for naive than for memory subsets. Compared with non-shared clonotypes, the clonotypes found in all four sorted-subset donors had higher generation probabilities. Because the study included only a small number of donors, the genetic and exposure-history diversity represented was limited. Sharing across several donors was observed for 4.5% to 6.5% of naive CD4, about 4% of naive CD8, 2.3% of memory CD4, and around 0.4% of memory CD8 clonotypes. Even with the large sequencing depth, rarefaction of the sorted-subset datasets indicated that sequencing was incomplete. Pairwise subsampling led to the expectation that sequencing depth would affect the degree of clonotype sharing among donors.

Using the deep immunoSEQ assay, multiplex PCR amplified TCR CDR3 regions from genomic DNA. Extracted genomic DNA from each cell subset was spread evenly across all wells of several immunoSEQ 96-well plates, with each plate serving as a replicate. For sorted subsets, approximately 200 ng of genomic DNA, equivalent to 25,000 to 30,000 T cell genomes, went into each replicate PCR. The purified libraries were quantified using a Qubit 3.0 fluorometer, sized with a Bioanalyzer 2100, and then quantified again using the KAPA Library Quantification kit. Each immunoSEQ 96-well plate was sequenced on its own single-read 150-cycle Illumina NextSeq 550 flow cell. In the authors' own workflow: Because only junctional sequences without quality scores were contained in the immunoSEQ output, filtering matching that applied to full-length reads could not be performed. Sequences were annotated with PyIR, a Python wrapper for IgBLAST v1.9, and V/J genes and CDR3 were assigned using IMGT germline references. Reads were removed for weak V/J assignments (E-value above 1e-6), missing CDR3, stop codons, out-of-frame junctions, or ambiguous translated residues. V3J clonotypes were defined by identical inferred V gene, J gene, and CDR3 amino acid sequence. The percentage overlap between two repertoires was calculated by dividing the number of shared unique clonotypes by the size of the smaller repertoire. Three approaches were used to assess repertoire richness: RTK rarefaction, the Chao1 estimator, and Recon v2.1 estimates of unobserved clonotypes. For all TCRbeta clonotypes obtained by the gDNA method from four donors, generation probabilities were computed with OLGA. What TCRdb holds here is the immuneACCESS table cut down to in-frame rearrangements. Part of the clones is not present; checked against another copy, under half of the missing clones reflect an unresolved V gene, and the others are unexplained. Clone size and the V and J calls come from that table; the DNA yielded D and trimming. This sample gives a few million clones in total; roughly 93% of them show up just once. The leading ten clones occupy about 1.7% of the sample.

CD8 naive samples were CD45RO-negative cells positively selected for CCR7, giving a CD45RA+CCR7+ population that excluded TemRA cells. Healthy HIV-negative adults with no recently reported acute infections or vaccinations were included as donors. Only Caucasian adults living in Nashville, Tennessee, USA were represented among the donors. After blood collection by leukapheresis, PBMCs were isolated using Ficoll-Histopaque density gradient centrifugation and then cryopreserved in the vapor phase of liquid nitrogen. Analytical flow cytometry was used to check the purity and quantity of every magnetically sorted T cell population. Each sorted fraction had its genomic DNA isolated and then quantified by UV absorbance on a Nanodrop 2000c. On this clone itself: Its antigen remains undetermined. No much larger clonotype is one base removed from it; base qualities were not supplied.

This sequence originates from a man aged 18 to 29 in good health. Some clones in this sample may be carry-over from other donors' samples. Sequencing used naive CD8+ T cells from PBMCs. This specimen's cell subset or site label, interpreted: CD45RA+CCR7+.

At the DNA level, the sequence is TGTGCCAGCAGCGTAGCCGGGACTAGCTTCCATGAGCAGTTCTTC. It is translated as CASSVAGTSFHEQFF. The rearrangement combines TRBV9 with TRBJ2-1; TRBD2 fits 9 bases in the junction. From the cysteine up to the phenylalanine, the CDR3 has a length of 15 residues. The only DNA kept is the CDR3, 45 bases in frame from the first base. V has 0 bases trimmed and J has 8 bases trimmed; junction bases matching no gene number 6. Taken from the germline V gene, the CDR1 and CDR2 loops are SGDLS and YYNGEE.